Listed below are T cell receptor beta chains from one sample, sequenced in a study of T cells in Graves' hyperthyroidism and ophthalmopathy. TCRdb ran MiXCR on the multiplex PCR reads and lists one entry per CDR3 protein. The sample lists 330,000 or so distinct CDR3 sequences; 15% to 20% were seen once. Material: blood. The receptors shown here come from a middle-aged woman with Graves' ophthalmopathy. Each CDR3 is given with its conserved first and last residue. A D gene is named only where the DNA matches it firmly. Not all rows give a size; the values are once, few, many and, for expanded clones, a class.

j_call	v_call	clone_size	d_call	cdr3_aa	cdr3_nt
TRBJ1-1	TRBV25-1	many	TRBD1	CASSVGQVTEAFF	TGTGCCAGCAGTGTGGGACAGGTCACTGAAGCTTTCTTT
TRBJ1-2	TRBV20-1	many	-	CSASPPLRLEDGYTF	TGCAGTGCTAGTCCCCCTTTGAGACTTGAGGATGGCTACACCTTC
TRBJ2-5	TRBV24-1	many	TRBD2	CATSDFQLAGGRGETQYF	TGTGCCACCAGTGACTTCCAACTAGCGGGAGGGCGGGGAGAGACCCAGTACTTC
TRBJ2-7	TRBV3-1	-	TRBD2	CASSSLAGGPPYEQYF	TGTGCCAGCAGCTCACTAGCGGGAGGGCCCCCCTACGAGCAGTACTTC
TRBJ2-5	TRBV12-3/TRBV12-4	-	-	CASSSGLAVGEAQYF	TGTGCCAGCAGTTCGGGGTTGGCGGTGGGAGAGGCCCAGTACTTC
TRBJ1-1	TRBV28	few	-	CASSLLGQQNTEAFF	TGTGCCAGCAGTTTATTAGGACAACAGAACACTGAAGCTTTCTTT
TRBJ1-1	TRBV27	many	-	CASSPAGTEAFF	TGTGCCAGCAGTCCCGCTGGGACTGAAGCTTTCTTT
TRBJ1-2	TRBV12-3/TRBV12-4	many	-	CASSLQGTLRGYTF	TGTGCCAGCAGTTTACAGGGGACCCTGAGGGGCTACACCTTC
TRBJ1-5	TRBV19	many	-	CASTSKGRGDQPQHF	TGTGCCAGTACTTCCAAGGGGAGAGGGGATCAGCCCCAGCATTTT
TRBJ1-6	TRBV12-3/TRBV12-4	many	-	CASSNSMGGEARSPLHF	TGTGCCAGCAGTAACTCGATGGGGGGCGAAGCTCGTTCACCCCTCCACTTT
TRBJ1-5	TRBV30	-	TRBD1	CAWSVTGRINQPQHF	TGTGCCTGGAGTGTGACAGGGCGAATCAATCAGCCCCAGCATTTT
TRBJ2-7	TRBV27	many	TRBD2	CASRASGRVYEQYF	TGTGCCAGCAGGGCTAGCGGGAGGGTCTACGAGCAGTACTTC
TRBJ1-5	TRBV2	many	TRBD1	CASTYGQGSNQPQHF	TGTGCCAGCACCTATGGACAGGGCAGCAATCAGCCCCAGCATTTT
TRBJ1-2	TRBV30	many	-	CAWRGTGYGYTF	TGTGCCTGGAGAGGGACGGGCTATGGCTACACCTTC
TRBJ2-5	TRBV3-1	few	-	CASSQELYGSGETQYF	TGTGCCAGCAGCCAAGAGTTGTACGGGAGTGGGGAGACCCAGTACTTC